Sequencing of this TCR beta chain was carried out in a study of T cell responses to AZD1222 COVID-19 vaccine. About the research overall: Timing groups of about 4 and about 12 weeks for second doses were pooled. Points from the study as a whole: The CD4 TCRs associated with vaccination extended across spike and predominated at 160-218 and 743-854. Only after the peak T cell response were repertoires sampled. It was only a handful of AZD1222 recipients who were seropositive at baseline.

Points on this clone: The antigen remains undetermined.

V was pared by 2 bases and J by 7 bases, with 12 bases between. CDR3 length: 13 residues. Only in-frame clones appear in the TCRdb table, and some are missing; sequencing was by immunoSEQ multiplex PCR. The sample includes fewer than 150,000 clones, around 90% seen only once; the top ten take under 1.5%. J is TRBJ2-7 and V is TRBV12-3 or TRBV12-4; a possible D gene is TRBD1 (6 bases). The sequencing used peripheral blood, collected on day 0 of AZD1222 vaccination. The receptor's source is an adult in good health. The DNA for the CDR3 is TGTGCCAGCAGTTTAATTGTGACAGGAGAGCAGTACTTC. This gives the protein CASSLIVTGEQYF.